This entry lists 17 T cell receptor beta chains sequenced from one sample in a study of blood T cells in healthy people across ages. A second PCR of roughly 7 to 11 cycles used a sample-barcoded 5' primer and a J-beta primer mix. Each CDR3 protein is one row after TCRdb ran MiXCR on the 5' RACE reads. The sample contains about 940,000 distinct CDR3 sequences, roughly 48% of which appear only once. Sequencing was performed on blood. The receptors were sampled from a man aged 30-40 years in good health.

The table lists this clonotype with a few counts. The genes are TRBV20-1 and TRBJ1-4, with a possible D match to TRBD1 (5 bases). CDR1 DFQATT and CDR2 SNEGSKA come from the germline V gene (reference sequence). The length of the CDR3 is 12 residues. The CDR3 nucleotides are TGCAGCGCAGGGCCGGCTAATGAAAAACTGTTTTTT. Translation: CSAGPANEKLFF.

In this sample, this clonotype turned up once. This chain joins TRBV7-9 and TRBJ2-3; TRBD1 matches 10 bases. From germline, CDR1 is SEHNR and CDR2 FQNEAQ (reference sequence). Germline trimming cut 2 bases from V and 5 bases from J; bases unmatched to any gene: 4. This CDR3 comprises 15 residues. CDR3 coding DNA: TGTGCCAGCAGCTTATCCGGGACAGGGGTAGATACGCAGTATTTT. Translation gives CASSLSGTGVDTQYF.

Note on this clonotype: Germline and junction disagree at one end, which may indicate a read error. The rearrangement joins TRBV4-1 to TRBJ1-2; 7 nucleotides line up with TRBD1. CDR3 length: 14 amino acids. CDR1 is MGHRA, CDR2 YSYEKL, per germline. CDR3 in amino acids: CTSSQQEGAYGYTF. The CDR3, as DNA: TGCACCAGCAGCCAACAGGAGGGGGCATATGGCTACACCTTC.

The J gene is TRBJ2-5, the V gene TRBV5-1; tentative D call: TRBD1 (5 bases). The CDR3 consists of 16 residues. CDR1 and CDR2 (germline): SGHRS, YFSETQ. Trimming took 0 bases from V and 1 from J, leaving 13 bases between them. Written as DNA, the CDR3 is TGCGCCAGCAGCTTGGCTCAGGGTACCCCCCAAGAGACCCAGTACTTC. Protein: CASSLAQGTPQETQYF.

J is TRBJ2-7 and V is TRBV10-3; TRBD2 aligns across 8 bases. Trimming cost V 2 bases and J 1 base; bases outside gene matches: 4. The CDR3 is 15 amino acids. Germline lookup yields CDR1 ENHRY and CDR2 SYGVKD. The CDR3 spells CAISETAGESYEQYF. CDR3 nucleotides: TGTGCCATCAGTGAGACAGCGGGAGAGTCCTACGAGCAGTACTTC.

A few counts support this clonotype. This chain joins TRBV6-5 and TRBJ1-5; no clear D gene. CDR3 length equals 13 residues. Germline CDR1 reads MNHEY; CDR2 reads SVGAGI. V was trimmed by 0 bases and J by 13 bases, leaving 13 bases between them. CDR3 loop: CASSYSTDTVQHF. The CDR3 DNA sequence: TGTGCCAGCAGTTACTCGACCGACACAGTTCAGCATTTT.

This clonotype was counted ten times or more. The chain links TRBV6-2 or TRBV6-3 to TRBJ1-1; the D gene is possibly TRBD1 (5 bases). Germline V lookup: CDR1 MNHEY, CDR2 SVGEGT. CDR3 length: 16 amino acids. The ends were cut back, 0 bases at V and 1 base at J, with 12 bases in the middle. The CDR3 bases are TGTGCCAGCAGTTACTCGCCGGGGCGAAGGAACACTGAAGCTTTCTTT. Its translation: CASSYSPGRRNTEAFF.

This chain uses TRBV5-4 with TRBJ2-1; 8 bases map to TRBD1. The junction had 6 bases not matched to a gene; V was cut back by 0 bases and J by 10 bases. The germline CDR1 and CDR2 sequences are SGHNT and YYREEE (reference sequence). The CDR3 spans 14 residues. The CDR3 region has the DNA TGTGCCAGCAGCTTGGAACAGGGGGTTGGAGAGCAGTTCTTC. The encoded protein is CASSLEQGVGEQFF.

The chain is built from TRBV20-1 and TRBJ1-2; D remains unclear. V shed 1 base and J shed 4 bases, with 16 bases lying between them. Germline CDR1 and CDR2: DFQATT and SNEGSKA (reference sequence). The CDR3 extends over 15 amino acids. CDR3 in amino acids: CSARVMLREIYGYTF. The CDR3 bases are TGCAGTGCTAGAGTTATGCTCCGGGAGATCTATGGCTACACCTTC.

The chain uses TRBV28 and TRBJ2-5, with D unclear. Trimming took 5 bases from V and 1 from J, leaving 11 bases between them. The CDR3 length is 14 residues. The V gene's germline CDR1 is MDHEN and CDR2 SYDVKM. The CDR3 reads CASSTVRIQETQYF. The DNA of the CDR3 is TGTGCCAGCAGTACGGTCCGCATCCAAGAGACCCAGTACTTC.

The CDR3 DNA reads TGTGCCAGCAGCCAAACCCTCGACAGGGCGCAAGAGACCCAGTACTTC. Protein product: CASSQTLDRAQETQYF. The genes are TRBV3-1 and TRBJ2-5, with 7 nucleotides matching TRBD1. Germline V gene lookup returns CDR1 LGHDT and CDR2 YNNKEL (reference sequence). Trimming cost V 2 bases and J 2 bases; bases outside gene matches: 8. The CDR3 is made up of 16 amino acids.

This clonotype was recorded a few times. The V gene is TRBV25-1, the J gene TRBJ2-1; weak D call: TRBD1 (5 bases). The CDR3 is 13 residues long. Germline CDR1 and CDR2: MGHDK and SYGVNS. Trimming removed 0 bases from V and 6 bases from J, with 6 bases in between. CDR3 in DNA: TGTGCCAGCAGTGAATATAGGGGCAATGAGCAGTTCTTC. Translating gives CASSEYRGNEQFF.

This clonotype was seen more than once but under ten times. J is TRBJ1-4 and V is TRBV7-2, with 7 bases that match TRBD1. J was trimmed by 8 bases and V by 5 bases; bases with no gene match: 8. This CDR3 region has 14 residues. Germline-derived CDR1 and CDR2 are SGHTA and FQGNSA. CDR3 in amino acids: CASSPNRQGEKLFF. As DNA, the CDR3 is TGTGCCAGCAGCCCCAACCGACAGGGCGAAAAACTGTTTTTT.

Comments on this clonotype: The junction departs from germline at one end; a sequencing error may be responsible. The CDR3 loop reads CASAPGRSGLFF. CDR3 nucleotide sequence: TGTGCCAGCGCACCCGGACGCTCCGGGCTGTTTTTT. The V and J genes are TRBV18 and TRBJ1-4; D call uncertain. The CDR3 spans 12 residues. Germline lookup yields CDR1 KGHSH and CDR2 LQKENI.

The rearrangement links TRBV6-5 to TRBJ2-1; D might be TRBD2 (6 bases). Trimming removed 7 bases at V and 4 bases at J, with 17 bases between. The CDR3 runs to 15 residues. Germline loops: CDR1 MNHEY, CDR2 SVGAGI. In nucleotides, the CDR3 is TGTGCCAGCACTCAACGGGACTTACCTTACAATGAGCAGTTCTTC. This translates into CASTQRDLPYNEQFF.

CDR3: CAISDLTNYGYTF. CDR3 sequence (DNA): TGTGCCATCAGTGACCTGACAAACTATGGCTACACCTTC. The chain is built from TRBV10-3 and TRBJ1-2; no definite D call. The germline V gene encodes CDR1 ENHRY and CDR2 SYGVKD. There are 13 residues in the CDR3. Trimming took 3 bases from V and 2 from J, leaving 7 bases between them.

The chain recombines TRBV4-2 with TRBJ2-3, with 11 bases fitting TRBD2. This CDR3 has 18 residues. Germline trimming cut 6 bases from V and 0 bases from J; bases unmatched to any gene: 11. CDR1 and CDR2 from the germline V gene are LGHNA and YNFKEQ. As DNA, the CDR3 is TGTGCCAGCAGGCTAGCGGGGGGATCCTTCCTTAGCACAGATACGCAGTATTTT. Its protein product is CASRLAGGSFLSTDTQYF.